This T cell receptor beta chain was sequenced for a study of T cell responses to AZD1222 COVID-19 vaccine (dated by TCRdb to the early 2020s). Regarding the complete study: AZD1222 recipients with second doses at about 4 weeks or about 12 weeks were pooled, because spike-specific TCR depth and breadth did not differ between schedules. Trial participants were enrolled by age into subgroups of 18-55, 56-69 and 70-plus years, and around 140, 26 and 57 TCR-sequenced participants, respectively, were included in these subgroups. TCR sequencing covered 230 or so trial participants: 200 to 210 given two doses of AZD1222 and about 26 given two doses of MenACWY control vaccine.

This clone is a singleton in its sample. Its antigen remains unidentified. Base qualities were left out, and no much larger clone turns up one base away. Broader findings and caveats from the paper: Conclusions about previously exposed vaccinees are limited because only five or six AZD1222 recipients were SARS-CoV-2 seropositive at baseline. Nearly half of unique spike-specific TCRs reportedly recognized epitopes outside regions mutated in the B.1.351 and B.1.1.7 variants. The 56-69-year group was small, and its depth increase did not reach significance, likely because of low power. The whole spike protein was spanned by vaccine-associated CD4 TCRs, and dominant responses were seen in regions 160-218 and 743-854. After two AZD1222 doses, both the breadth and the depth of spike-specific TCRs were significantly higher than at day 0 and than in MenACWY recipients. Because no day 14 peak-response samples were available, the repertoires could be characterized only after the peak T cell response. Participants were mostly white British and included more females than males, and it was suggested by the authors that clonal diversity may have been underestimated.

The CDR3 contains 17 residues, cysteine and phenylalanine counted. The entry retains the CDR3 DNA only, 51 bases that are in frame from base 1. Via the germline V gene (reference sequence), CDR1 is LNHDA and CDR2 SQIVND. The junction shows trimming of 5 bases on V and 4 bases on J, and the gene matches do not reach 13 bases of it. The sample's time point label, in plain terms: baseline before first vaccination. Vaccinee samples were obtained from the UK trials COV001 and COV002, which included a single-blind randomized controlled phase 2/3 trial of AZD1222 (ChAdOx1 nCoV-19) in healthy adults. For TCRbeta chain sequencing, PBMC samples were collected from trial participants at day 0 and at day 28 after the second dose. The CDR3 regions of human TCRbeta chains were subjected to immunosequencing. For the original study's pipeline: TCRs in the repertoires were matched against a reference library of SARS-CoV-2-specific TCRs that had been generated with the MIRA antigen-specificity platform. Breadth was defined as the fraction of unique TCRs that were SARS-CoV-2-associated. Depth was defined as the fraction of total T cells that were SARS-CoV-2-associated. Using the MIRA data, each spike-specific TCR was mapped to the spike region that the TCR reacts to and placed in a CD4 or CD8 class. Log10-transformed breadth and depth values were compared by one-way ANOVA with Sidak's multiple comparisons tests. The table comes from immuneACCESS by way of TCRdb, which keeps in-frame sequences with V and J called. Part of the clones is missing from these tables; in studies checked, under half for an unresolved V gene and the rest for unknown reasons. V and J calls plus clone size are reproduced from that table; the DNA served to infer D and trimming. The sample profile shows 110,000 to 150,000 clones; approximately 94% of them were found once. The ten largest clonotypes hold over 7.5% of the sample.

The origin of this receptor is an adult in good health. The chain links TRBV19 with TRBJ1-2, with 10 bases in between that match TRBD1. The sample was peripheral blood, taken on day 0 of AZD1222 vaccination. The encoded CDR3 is CASSGGTGEVRTYGYTF. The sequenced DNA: TGTGCCAGTAGTGGGGGGACAGGGGAAGTTCGAACCTATGGCTACACCTTC.